These 12 T cell receptor beta chains came from one sample sequenced in a study of blood T cell repertoires in COVID-19. The assay was immunoSEQ multiplex PCR, and TCRdb's table has in-frame clones only and misses some. This table holds 300,000 to 400,000 clones, 88% found once. The sequenced sample consisted of PBMCs or T cells enriched from blood (not recorded which). These receptors all come from a woman aged 18 to 35 who had recovered from COVID-19.

The CDR3 region has the DNA TGTGCCTGGAGTGCACGGGAGGACCCTAACTATGGCTACACCTTC. Translation: CAWSAREDPNYGYTF. The chain links TRBV30 to TRBJ1-2; D ambiguous. Germline V gene data show CDR1 as GTSNPN and CDR2 as SVGIG (reference sequence). This CDR3 has 15 residues. V lost 1 base to trimming and J lost 0 bases, with 12 bases between them.

The chain is built from TRBV15 and TRBJ1-2; 10 bases fit TRBD1. J lost 10 bases, V lost 6 bases, and 8 bases had no gene match. Looked up from germline, CDR1 is LNHNV and CDR2 is YYDKDF (reference sequence). CDR3 length: 13 amino acids. The CDR3 nucleotides are TGTGCCACCAGTCCGGGACAGGGGATTGTCTACACCTTC. Amino acid sequence: CATSPGQGIVYTF.

The gene calls are TRBV28 and TRBJ1-5; D may be TRBD1 (5 bases). Trimming took off 1 base at V and 2 bases at J, with 15 bases between the two ends. CDR1 and CDR2 from the germline V gene are MDHEN and SYDVKM. The CDR3 totals 17 residues. DNA for the CDR3: TGTGCCAGCAGTTTATCCCGACGCGGGGCTCGCAATCAGCCCCAGCATTTT. It is translated as CASSLSRRGARNQPQHF.

In this sample, this clone turned up once. The V call is TRBV4-1, the J call TRBJ1-2; D possibly corresponds to TRBD1 (5 bases). The CDR3 runs 15 residues. Trimming stripped 0 bases from V and 7 bases from J, with 15 bases between. Germline V gene sequence: CDR1 MGHRA, CDR2 YSYEKL. This CDR3 reads CASSQDYGGYSGYTF. DNA of the CDR3: TGCGCCAGCAGCCAAGATTACGGGGGGTACTCTGGCTACACCTTC.

The rearrangement links TRBV19 to TRBJ1-2; TRBD1 matches at 7 bases. Trimming at V came to 3 bases and at J to 4 bases, leaving 8 bases not matched to a gene. Germline V lookup: CDR1 LNHDA, CDR2 SQIVND (reference sequence). The CDR3 extends over 15 amino acids. Here the CDR3 DNA reads TGTGCCAGTAGTATTTCCCGGCAGGGGGTCTATGGCTACACCTTC. Encoded protein: CASSISRQGVYGYTF.

This chain joins TRBV20-1 and TRBJ2-7; 8 positions match TRBD1. With 3 bases clipped from V and 0 bases from J, the junction kept 4 bases outside the gene matches. Germline V gene data show CDR1 as DFQATT and CDR2 as SNEGSKA (reference sequence). CDR3 length: 14 residues. The DNA for the CDR3 is TGCAGTGCTAGTCCGGGACAGGTCTCCTACGAGCAGTACTTC. Its protein product is CSASPGQVSYEQYF.

The CDR3 protein is CASSSSIRQGAKEKLFF. CDR3 DNA: TGTGCCAGCAGTTCATCTATCAGACAGGGGGCAAAAGAAAAACTGTTTTTT. The chain couples TRBV27 to TRBJ1-4; 10 positions agree with TRBD1. Trimming cost V 4 bases and J 8 bases; bases outside gene matches: 13. The CDR3 extends over 17 amino acids. CDR1 and CDR2 (germline): MNHEY, SMNVEV (reference sequence).

The chain joins TRBV5-5 to TRBJ1-1, with D unresolved. The length of the CDR3 is 17 residues. Germline values: CDR1 SGHKS, CDR2 YYEKEE (reference sequence). V was shortened by 1 base and J by 1 base, with 17 bases between the two germline ends. The CDR3 DNA follows: TGTGCCAGCAGCTTGTTCTTAGGTCGAGGTAGGAACACTGAAGCTTTCTTT. Translated, it gives CASSLFLGRGRNTEAFF.

The chain carries TRBV28 and TRBJ1-1; 8 bases line up with TRBD1. This CDR3 comprises 13 residues. Trimming at V came to 8 bases and at J to 3 bases, leaving 5 bases not matched to a gene. Germline V gene sequence: CDR1 MDHEN, CDR2 SYDVKM. The CDR3 DNA sequence: TGTGCCAGCCTCACAGGGGGACACACTGAAGCTTTCTTT. Protein: CASLTGGHTEAFF.

The chain carries TRBV5-1 and TRBJ1-6; D is possibly TRBD1 (5 bases). Germline V gives CDR1 SGHRS, CDR2 YFSETQ. The CDR3 loop spans 14 amino acids. Deletions cut 0 bases from V and 9 bases from J, with 10 bases between. CDR3 sequence: CASSLGQSTSPLHF. The CDR3 DNA is TGCGCCAGCAGCTTGGGACAGTCTACTTCACCCCTCCACTTT.

This clone was seen a single time. This CDR3 reads CASSPLPQGTNYGYTF. The CDR3 coding sequence is TGCGCCAGCAGCCCCCTTCCCCAGGGGACAAACTATGGCTACACCTTC. This chain uses TRBV4-1 with TRBJ1-2, with a weak D call TRBD1 (6 bases). The V end lost 4 bases, the J end lost 2 bases, and 17 bases lay between the germline ends. The germline CDR1 and CDR2 sequences are MGHRA and YSYEKL. CDR3 length: 16 amino acids.

This clone has more than one count but fewer than ten. The V call is TRBV6-4, the J call TRBJ2-3; D ambiguous. V shed 0 bases and J shed 7 bases, with 11 bases lying between them. Germline-derived CDR1 and CDR2 are MRHNA and SNTAGT. CDR3 length: 14 amino acids. The CDR3 region has the DNA TGTGCCAGCAGTGACTCGGGCGAGTCCCATACGCAGTATTTT. Residues: CASSDSGESHTQYF.